What follows is one T cell receptor (beta chain) and its context. What it binds is unknown. The data are from a study of persistence of HIV-infected CD4 T cells. At the level of the study: Donors were ART-treated; their CMV- and Gag-responding CD4+ T cells were isolated. Overall study results and limits: TCR oligoclonality correlated with proviral oligoclonality in the same sorted populations.

An overlapping HIV-1 Gag peptide pool stimulated these cells at roughly 0.97 ug/peptide/mL. CD40L/CD69 double-negative CD45RO-high memory CD4+ T cells were collected. Undetectable plasma HIV-1 RNA below 50 copies/mL lasted at least 4 years. The CDR3 is 11 residues long. Trimming removed 7 bases from V and 6 bases from J, with 8 bases in between. Germline CDR1 is SEHNR and CDR2 is FQNEAQ (reference sequence). The immunoSEQ assay was version 4, run in survey mode. TCRdb's table, derived via immunoSEQ multiplex PCR, lists solely in-frame clones and lacks some. The sample yields tens of thousands of clones, about four fifths seen once.

The origin of this receptor is an adult woman with HIV who was CMV-seropositive. V and J are TRBV7-9 and TRBJ2-3; D ambiguous. Sequencing was performed on CD4+ T cells sorted from PBMCs after approximately 19-hour stimulation, taken from a patient who received antiretroviral therapy. CDR3 amino acids: CASNSLDTQYF. The CDR3 DNA is TGTGCCAGCAACTCCCTGGATACGCAGTATTTT.